This T cell receptor (beta chain) was sequenced during a study of blood T cell repertoires in COVID-19. Study information: Spain, Italy and the United States supplied samples that represented acute and convalescent COVID-19. PBMCs, B-cell-depleted T cells, or T cells were the source of the cDNA or gDNA that made up the material.

TCRdb's table, derived via immunoSEQ multiplex PCR, lists solely in-frame clones and lacks some. The sample holds 250,000 to 350,000 clones, around 87% seen once. Germline V lookup: CDR1 SGHTA, CDR2 FQGTGA. The length of the CDR3 is 15 residues. The V end was cut by 3 bases, the J end by 0 bases, with 9 bases between. V gene TRBV7-3 combines with J gene TRBJ2-1; tentatively, D is TRBD1 (5 bases). Material for sequencing was peripheral blood. This clonotype originated in a woman in her forties or fifties who had recovered from COVID-19. CDR3 residues: CASSLGQVSYNEQFF. CDR3 nucleotides: TGTGCCAGCAGCTTGGGGCAGGTCTCCTACAATGAGCAGTTCTTC.